The clone carrying this T cell receptor (beta chain) came up a few times. The target antigen is unknown. Researchers prepared the TCRbeta library using unique molecular identifiers, the study reports. One entry per CDR3 protein results from TCRdb running MiXCR on the PCR reads. The data contain roughly 490,000 distinct CDR3 sequences, 10% to 12% of them seen just once; the ten biggest clones take up 13% to 15%. This record belongs to a study of T-cell reconstitution after alpha-beta-depleted transplantation in children. The study's findings and limits: The main origin of T-cell counts and diversity one year after transplant was newly produced T cells. As was reported, about two months after transplant, alpha-beta T cells came from several hundred expanded graft clones. Recipient T cells and thymic progenitors that survived gave rise to the high TCRbeta diversity observed at day 60 in some patients.

The CDR3 covers 14 residues. Germline V CDR1 and CDR2: KGHSH, LQKENI. V lost 0 bases to trimming and J lost 5 bases, with 7 bases between them. This specimen was PBMCs, mostly from graft donor cells, taken 180 days after TCRalphabeta/CD19-depleted stem cell transplant. The chain joins TRBV18 to TRBJ1-4; no firm D call. The receptor comes from a female patient between 2 and 10 years old who had a stem cell transplant for aplastic anemia, so the T cells may come from the graft donor. CDR3 nucleotide sequence: TGTGCCAGCTCACCACCCGAAACAAATGAAAAACTGTTTTTT. The encoded protein is CASSPPETNEKLFF.